This T cell receptor beta chain derives from a study of metastatic and nonmetastatic thyroid tumors. Study summary: Repertoires from malignant and benign thyroid patients were compared across blood and tumor or nodule tissue.

Among the patients, none had received any treatment before thyroid surgery. Germline-derived CDR1 and CDR2 are DFQATT and SNEGSKA (reference sequence). The CDR3 contains 13 residues. J was trimmed by 1 base and V by 6 bases; bases with no gene match: 3. Comment on this clone: What it binds is not known.

The authors' processing: Built for papillary thyroid cancer, a distant-metastasis classifier drew on CDR3 differences across clinicopathological groups. TCRdb re-called the PCR reads through MiXCR. TCRdb, not the authors, supplied the V and J calls. The table shows 30,000 to 40,000 clones, with 21% occurring only once. Study-level findings and limits: Reported TCR beta diversity, measured in blood and tumor, was significantly higher for malignant thyroid tumors than for benign nodules.

The specimen was tumor tissue. The receptor was isolated from a male donor with papillary thyroid cancer or a benign thyroid nodule (not recorded which). Some clones in this sample may be carry-over from other donors' samples. The V gene is TRBV20-1, the J gene TRBJ2-7, with 10 bases fitting TRBD2. CDR3 residues: CSAPLAGSYEQYF. CDR3 sequence (DNA): TGCAGTGCCCCACTAGCGGGGTCCTACGAGCAGTACTTC.